This T cell receptor (beta chain) was recorded in a study of cytomegalovirus exposure and HLA in healthy donors. The V segment lost 11 bases and the J segment 1 base; nucleotides outside the gene matches: 4. The CDR3 is made up of 13 amino acids. Germline assignment: CDR1 SNHLY and CDR2 FYNNEI. PCR employed 60 Vbeta and 13 Jbeta primers. Measured with immunoSEQ multiplex PCR; TCRdb has only the in-frame clones, and not every one. The table lists some 140,000 clones, about 84% of them singletons. This TCR was sampled from a woman between 35 and 50 years old in good health and CMV-seropositive. Specimen: PBMCs. This chain links TRBV2 with TRBJ2-7; 11 bases map to TRBD2. This CDR3 is CASRLAGSYEQYF. CDR3 DNA: TGTGCCTCCCGACTAGCGGGATCCTACGAGCAGTACTTC.